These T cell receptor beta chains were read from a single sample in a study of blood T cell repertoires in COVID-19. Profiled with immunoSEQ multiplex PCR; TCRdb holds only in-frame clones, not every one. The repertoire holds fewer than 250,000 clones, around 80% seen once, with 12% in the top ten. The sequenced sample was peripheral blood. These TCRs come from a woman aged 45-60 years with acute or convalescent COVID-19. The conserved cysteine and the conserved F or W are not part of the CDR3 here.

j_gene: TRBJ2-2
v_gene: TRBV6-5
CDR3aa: ASSYTFTGELF

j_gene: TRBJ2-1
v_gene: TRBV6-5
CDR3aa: ASRPDRGGYNEQF

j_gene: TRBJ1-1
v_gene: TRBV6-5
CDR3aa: ASTSDRANAEAF

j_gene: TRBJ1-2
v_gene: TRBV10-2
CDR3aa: ASSEPGQGAVNDGYT

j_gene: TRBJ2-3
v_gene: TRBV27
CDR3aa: ASMKGADTQY

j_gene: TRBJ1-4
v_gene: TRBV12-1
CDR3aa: ASSAPRATNEKLF

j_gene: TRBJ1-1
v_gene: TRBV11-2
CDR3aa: ASSLPGHGTEAF

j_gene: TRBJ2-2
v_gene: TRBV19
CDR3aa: ASNEPGLAGGETGELF

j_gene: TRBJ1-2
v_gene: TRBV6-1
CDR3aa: ASGGGGAGGTRRDGYT

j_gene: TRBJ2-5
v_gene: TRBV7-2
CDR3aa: ASSPRDVETQY

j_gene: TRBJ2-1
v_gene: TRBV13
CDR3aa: ASSPGGREQF

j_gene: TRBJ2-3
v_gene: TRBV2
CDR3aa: ASSAGQGVETQY

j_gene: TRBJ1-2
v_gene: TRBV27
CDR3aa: ASSLTGKNYGYT

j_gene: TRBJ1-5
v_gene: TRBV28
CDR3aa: ASSLRGFDQPQH

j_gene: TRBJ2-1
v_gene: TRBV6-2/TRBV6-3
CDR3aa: ASSTPSASEQF

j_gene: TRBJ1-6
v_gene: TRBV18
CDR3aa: ASSPQTGPGSPLH

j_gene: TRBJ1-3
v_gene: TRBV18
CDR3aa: ASSPGALSGNTIY

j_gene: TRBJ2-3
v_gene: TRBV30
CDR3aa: AWSGTSGGASTDTQY

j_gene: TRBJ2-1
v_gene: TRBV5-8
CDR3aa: ASSPRRETSSYNEQF

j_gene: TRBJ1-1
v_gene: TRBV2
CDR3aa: ASSEGAGGMNTEAF

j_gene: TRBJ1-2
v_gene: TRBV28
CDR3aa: ASRATNRENT

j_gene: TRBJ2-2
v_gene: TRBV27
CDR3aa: ASSITGGELF

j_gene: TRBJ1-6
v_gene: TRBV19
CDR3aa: ASSSTGDSPLH

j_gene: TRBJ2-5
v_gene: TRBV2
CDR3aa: ASSDEGAGGYETQY

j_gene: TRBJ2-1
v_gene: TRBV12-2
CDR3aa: VGPFGSKNEQF

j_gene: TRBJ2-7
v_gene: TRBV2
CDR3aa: ASSEGRGATYEQY

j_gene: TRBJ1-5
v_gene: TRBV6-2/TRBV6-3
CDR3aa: ASSRRTDRGQGQPQH

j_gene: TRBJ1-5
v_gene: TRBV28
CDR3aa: ASSLVQVINQPQH

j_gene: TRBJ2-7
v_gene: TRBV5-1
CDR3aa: ASSLRIPGMDEQY

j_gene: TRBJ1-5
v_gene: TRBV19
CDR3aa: ASSIGRRNQPQH

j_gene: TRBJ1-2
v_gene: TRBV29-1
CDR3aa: SVEEGAGGYT

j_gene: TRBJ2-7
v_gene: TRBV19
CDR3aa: ASSLGTANYEQY